The 20 T cell receptor beta chains given below trace back to one sample, sequenced in a study of monozygotic twins with cystic fibrosis. The table came from immunoSEQ multiplex PCR; TCRdb's copy has only in-frame clones and leaves some out. There are roughly 13,000 clones in the sample; around 89% occur only once, and less than 0.8% lies in the top ten. The sequencing sample was made of blood. Every receptor here comes from a boy younger than 18 with cystic fibrosis.

V gene TRBV5-6 combines with J gene TRBJ2-3; no clear D gene. The CDR3 is made up of 11 amino acids. Trimming removed 3 bases at V and 11 bases at J, with 10 bases between. Germline V gene lookup returns CDR1 SGHDT and CDR2 YYEEEE. CDR3 sequence reads: CASSSPGRQYF. The CDR3 nucleotides are TGTGCCAGCAGCTCCCCGGGTAGGCAGTATTTT.

This chain joins TRBV2 and TRBJ1-1; 7 nucleotides line up with TRBD1. The CDR3 runs 14 residues. Per germline, CDR1 SNHLY and CDR2 FYNNEI. V trimming: 6 bases; J trimming: 2 bases; junction bases outside the gene matches: 6. CDR3 DNA: TGTGCCAGCAGACAGGGGAGGGGAAACACTGAAGCTTTCTTT. This gives the protein CASRQGRGNTEAFF. Together with reference TRBV2 and TRBJ1-1, the CDR3 gives the full variable domain: EPEVTQTPSHQVTQMGQEVILRCVPISNHLYFYWYRQILGQKVEFLVSFYNNEISEKSEIFDDQFSVERPDGSNFTLKIRSTKLEDSAMYFCASRQGRGNTEAFFGQGTRLTVV.

The V call is TRBV30, the J call TRBJ2-3, with 12 positions matching TRBD2. There are 18 residues in the CDR3. The germline V gene has CDR1 GTSNPN and CDR2 SVGIG (reference sequence). Trimming at V came to 2 bases and at J to 0 bases, leaving 9 bases not matched to a gene. The CDR3 sequence is CAWSRRLAGDPSTDTQYF. The CDR3, as DNA: TGTGCCTGGAGTCGGCGACTAGCGGGGGACCCTAGCACAGATACGCAGTATTTT.

The chain links TRBV30 to TRBJ2-7; D unclear. Germline V CDR1 and CDR2: GTSNPN, SVGIG (reference sequence). This CDR3 region has 12 residues. V lost 3 bases and J 4 bases, leaving 10 bases between the germline ends. The CDR3 DNA follows: TGTGCCTGGAGCAAGGGTGCGTACGAGCAGTACTTC. Its protein is CAWSKGAYEQYF.

This rearrangement joins TRBV30 to TRBJ2-7; maybe TRBD1 (6 bases). V lost 0 bases to trimming and J lost 3 bases, with 15 bases between them. The CDR3 runs to 15 residues. Germline V gives CDR1 GTSNPN, CDR2 SVGIG (reference sequence). The CDR3 region is CAWSVDAGTHYEQYF. The DNA for the CDR3 is TGTGCCTGGAGTGTCGACGCCGGGACACACTACGAGCAGTACTTC.

CDR3 residues: CASSSSGGSTEAFF. The CDR3 coding sequence is TGTGCCAGCAGTTCATCAGGGGGAAGCACTGAAGCTTTCTTT. The rearrangement joins TRBV28 to TRBJ1-1; 7 nucleotides align to TRBD1. Per the germline V gene, CDR1 is MDHEN and CDR2 is SYDVKM. Unmatched junction bases numbered 6, after V lost 4 bases and J lost 4 bases. The CDR3 loop spans 14 amino acids.

The CDR3 loop is CASSSLTRSNQPQHF. DNA for the CDR3: TGTGCCAGTAGCTCACTCACGAGGAGCAATCAGCCCCAGCATTTT. V usage is TRBV19 and J usage is TRBJ1-5; the D is unclear. Deletions cut 6 bases from V and 1 base from J, with 13 bases between. The CDR3 covers 15 residues. From germline, CDR1 is LNHDA and CDR2 SQIVND (reference sequence).

The chain employs TRBV2 and TRBJ1-3, with D tentatively TRBD1 (6 bases). The V end was cut by 6 bases, the J end by 4 bases, with 16 bases between. The CDR3 sequence is 15 residues long. Germline CDR1 reads SNHLY; CDR2 reads FYNNEI. The CDR3 nucleotides read TGTGCCAGCAGAGACGGACAGTTCCTCGGAAACACCATATATTTT. It yields the protein CASRDGQFLGNTIYF.

The CDR3 nucleotides read TGTGCCAGCAGCTCCTTCGCGGGGGGATCCAATGAGCAGTTCTTC. Translating gives CASSSFAGGSNEQFF. The chain couples TRBV7-6 to TRBJ2-1, with TRBD2 matching over 8 bases. The CDR3 has 15 residues. Losses at the gene ends were 4 bases for V and 6 bases for J; bases not matched to a gene: 8. Germline CDR1 reads SGHVS; CDR2 reads FNYEAQ.

This clone has only one observation. V gene TRBV9 combines with J gene TRBJ1-1, with a possible D match to TRBD1 (6 bases). The V end lost 1 base, the J end lost 1 base, and 11 bases lay between the germline ends. This CDR3 comprises 15 residues. Germline lookup yields CDR1 SGDLS and CDR2 YYNGEE. The CDR3 spells CASSVRGGGNTEAFF. As DNA, the CDR3 is TGTGCCAGCAGCGTACGGGGAGGGGGGAACACTGAAGCTTTCTTT.

The CDR3 is CASSRRDNNQPQHF. The CDR3 DNA sequence: TGTGCCAGCAGCCGACGGGACAATAATCAGCCCCAGCATTTT. This chain links TRBV5-5 with TRBJ1-5; the D gene is possibly TRBD1 (6 bases). This CDR3 has 14 residues. Germline CDR1 is SGHKS and CDR2 is YYEKEE (reference sequence). V gave up 4 bases and J gave up 4 bases, with 12 bases separating them.

This rearrangement joins TRBV5-1 to TRBJ1-2; perhaps TRBD1 as D (6 bases). CDR1 is SGHRS, CDR2 YFSETQ, per germline. Trimming left V 0 bases short and J 6 bases short, with 15 bases between. The CDR3 loop spans 15 amino acids. Here the CDR3 DNA reads TGCGCCAGCAGCTTGGCGGCGGGGGCGCGGGATGGCTACACCTTC. The encoded protein is CASSLAAGARDGYTF.

The chain links TRBV6-1 to TRBJ2-5; 10 bases match TRBD2. This CDR3 comprises 16 residues. V was pared by 1 base and J by 5 bases, with 7 bases of the junction left unmatched. Per the germline V gene, CDR1 is MNHNS and CDR2 is SASEGT. CDR3 region: CASSEGASGGAETQYF. The CDR3 bases are TGTGCCAGCAGTGAAGGGGCCAGCGGGGGGGCCGAGACCCAGTACTTC.

This chain's CDR3 is CASSRTYNTEAFF. For the CDR3, the DNA is TGCGCCAGCAGCCGAACCTATAACACTGAAGCTTTCTTT. The rearrangement uses TRBV5-1 and TRBJ1-1, with D unresolved. The CDR3 covers 13 residues. The germline V and J ends were trimmed by 4 bases and 2 bases, with 9 bases remaining between them. Germline CDR1 reads SGHRS; CDR2 reads YFSETQ.

This clone was seen a single time. J is TRBJ2-2 and V is TRBV7-2; possibly TRBD1 for D (6 bases). Germline CDR1 reads SGHTA; CDR2 reads FQGNSA. The ends were cut back, 1 base at V and 1 base at J, with 10 bases in the middle. This CDR3 comprises 16 residues. The CDR3 nucleotides read TGTGCCAGCAGCTTAGGACAGGCACTGAACACCGGGGAGCTGTTTTTT. Translation gives CASSLGQALNTGELFF.

The chain joins TRBV5-4 to TRBJ2-7; possibly TRBD1 or TRBD2 for D (5 bases each). Trimming stripped 0 bases from V and 5 bases from J, with 9 bases between. CDR1 is SGHNT, CDR2 YYREEE, per germline (reference sequence). The CDR3 contains 13 residues. The CDR3 DNA is TGTGCCAGCAGCTTGGTCGAGGGGAACGAGCAGTACTTC. Its translation: CASSLVEGNEQYF.

The V call is TRBV5-1, the J call TRBJ2-7; 8 bases match TRBD1. The V and J ends lost 1 base and 5 bases, in that order; junction bases with no gene match: 5. The CDR3 extends over 14 amino acids. Germline lookup yields CDR1 SGHRS and CDR2 YFSETQ. CDR3 DNA: TGCGCCAGCAGCTTGAGGCCAGGGGGCGACGAGCAGTACTTC. Translated: CASSLRPGGDEQYF.

The chain uses TRBV2 and TRBJ2-6; D is perhaps TRBD1 (6 bases). V lost 5 bases to trimming and J lost 1 base, with 9 bases between them. Germline V CDR1 and CDR2: SNHLY, FYNNEI. The CDR3 has 15 residues. The CDR3 here is CASSYDRSGANVLTF. Written as DNA, the CDR3 is TGTGCCAGCAGTTACGACAGGTCTGGGGCCAACGTCCTGACTTTC. Full variable domain (remainder filled in from reference TRBV2 and TRBJ2-6): EPEVTQTPSHQVTQMGQEVILRCVPISNHLYFYWYRQILGQKVEFLVSFYNNEISEKSEIFDDQFSVERPDGSNFTLKIRSTKLEDSAMYFCASSYDRSGANVLTFGAGSRLTVL.

The chain couples TRBV10-3 to TRBJ1-2; 9 nucleotides line up with TRBD1. The CDR3 runs to 20 residues. CDR1 and CDR2 from the germline V gene are ENHRY and SYGVKD. The ends lost 3 bases at V and 5 bases at J; junction bases unmatched: 22. The CDR3 nucleotides read TGTGCCATCAGTGACTCTCAGGGTCCGAAGAGAACAGGGGGCAAGTATGGCTACACCTTC. Its protein product is CAISDSQGPKRTGGKYGYTF.

This chain connects TRBV6-1 to TRBJ1-6; unclear D gene. CDR3 length: 17 residues. V dropped 1 base and J dropped 10 bases, with 20 bases sitting between them. Germline V gene data show CDR1 as MNHNS and CDR2 as SASEGT. CDR3 coding DNA: TGTGCCAGCAGTGAAGACGGGCCCCCTGGGCTGGACTCACCCCTCCACTTT. As protein: CASSEDGPPGLDSPLHF.